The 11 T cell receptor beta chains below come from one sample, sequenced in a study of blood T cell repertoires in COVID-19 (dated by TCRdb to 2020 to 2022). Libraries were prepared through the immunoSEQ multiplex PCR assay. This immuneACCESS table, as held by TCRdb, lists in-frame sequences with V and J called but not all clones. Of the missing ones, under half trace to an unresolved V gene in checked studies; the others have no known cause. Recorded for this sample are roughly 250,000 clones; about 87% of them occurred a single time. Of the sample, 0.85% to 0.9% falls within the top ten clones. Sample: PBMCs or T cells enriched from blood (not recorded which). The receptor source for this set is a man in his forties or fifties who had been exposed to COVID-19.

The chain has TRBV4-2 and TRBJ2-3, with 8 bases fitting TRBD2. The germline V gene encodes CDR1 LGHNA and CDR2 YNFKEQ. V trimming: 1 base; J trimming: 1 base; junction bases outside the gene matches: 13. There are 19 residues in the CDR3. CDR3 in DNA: TGTGCCAGCAGCCAAGGAGGGTTAGCGGGGCAGCCGGGCACAGATACGCAGTATTTT. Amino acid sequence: CASSQGGLAGQPGTDTQYF.

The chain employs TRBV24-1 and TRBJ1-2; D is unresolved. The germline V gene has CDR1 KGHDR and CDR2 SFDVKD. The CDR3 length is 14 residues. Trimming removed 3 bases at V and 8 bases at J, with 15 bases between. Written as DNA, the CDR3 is TGTGCCACCAGTGATCGCGACACCCGGGGAGGCTACACCTTC. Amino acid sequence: CATSDRDTRGGYTF.

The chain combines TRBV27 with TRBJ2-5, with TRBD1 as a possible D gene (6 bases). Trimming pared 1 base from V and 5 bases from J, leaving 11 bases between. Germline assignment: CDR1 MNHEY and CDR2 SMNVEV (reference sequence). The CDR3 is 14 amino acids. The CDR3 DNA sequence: TGTGCCAGCAGTTTATACCCAGGGGAGGAGACCCAGTACTTC. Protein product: CASSLYPGEETQYF.

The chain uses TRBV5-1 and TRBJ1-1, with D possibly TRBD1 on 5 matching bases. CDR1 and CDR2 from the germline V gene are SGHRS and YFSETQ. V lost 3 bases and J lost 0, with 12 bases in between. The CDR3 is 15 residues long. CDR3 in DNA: TGCGCCAGCAGCTCCCTGACAGATATGAACACTGAAGCTTTCTTT. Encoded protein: CASSSLTDMNTEAFF.

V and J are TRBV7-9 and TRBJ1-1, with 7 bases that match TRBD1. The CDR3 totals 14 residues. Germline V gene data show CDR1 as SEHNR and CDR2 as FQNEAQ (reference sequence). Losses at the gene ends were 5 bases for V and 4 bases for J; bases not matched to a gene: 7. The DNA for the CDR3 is TGTGCCAGCAGCCCTACAGGGGTAAGCACTGAAGCTTTCTTT. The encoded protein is CASSPTGVSTEAFF.

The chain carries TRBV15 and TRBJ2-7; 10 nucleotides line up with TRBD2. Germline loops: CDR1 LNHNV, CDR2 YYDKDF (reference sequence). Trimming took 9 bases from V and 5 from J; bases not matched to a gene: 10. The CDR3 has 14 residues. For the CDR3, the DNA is TGTGCCACATATGTACAGCGGGAGGGCCACGAGCAGTACGTC. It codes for CATYVQREGHEQYV.

CDR3 region: CASSQTGEATEAFF. CDR3 in DNA: TGTGCCAGCAGCCAGACAGGGGAGGCGACTGAAGCTTTCTTT. This chain joins TRBV7-3 and TRBJ1-1, with 8 nucleotides matching TRBD1. Germline V lookup: CDR1 SGHTA, CDR2 FQGTGA. CDR3 length equals 14 residues. Unmatched junction bases numbered 7, after V lost 5 bases and J lost 5 bases.

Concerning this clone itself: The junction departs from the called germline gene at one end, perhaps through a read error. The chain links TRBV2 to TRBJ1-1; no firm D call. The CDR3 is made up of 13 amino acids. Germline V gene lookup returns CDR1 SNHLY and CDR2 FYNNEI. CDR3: CASSVIQNAEAFF. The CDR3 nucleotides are TGTGCCAGCAGTGTTATACAGAACGCTGAAGCTTTCTTT.

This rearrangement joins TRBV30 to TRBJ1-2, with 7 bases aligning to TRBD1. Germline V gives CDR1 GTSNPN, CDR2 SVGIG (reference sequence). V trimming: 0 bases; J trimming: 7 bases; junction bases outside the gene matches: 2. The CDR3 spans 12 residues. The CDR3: CAWSVTGLGYTF. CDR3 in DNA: TGTGCCTGGAGTGTGACAGGGCTTGGCTACACCTTC.

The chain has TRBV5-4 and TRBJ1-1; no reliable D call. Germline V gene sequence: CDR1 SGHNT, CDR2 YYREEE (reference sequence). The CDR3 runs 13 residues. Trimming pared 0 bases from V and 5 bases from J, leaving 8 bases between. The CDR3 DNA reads TGTGCCAGCAGCTTGGGCGCCCGGACTGAAGCTTTCTTT. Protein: CASSLGARTEAFF.

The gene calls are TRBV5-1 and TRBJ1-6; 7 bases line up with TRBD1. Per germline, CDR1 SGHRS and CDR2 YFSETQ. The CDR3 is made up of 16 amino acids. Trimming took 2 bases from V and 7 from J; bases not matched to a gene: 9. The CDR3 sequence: CASSLQRQGFNSPLHF. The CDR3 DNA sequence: TGCGCCAGCAGCTTACAACGACAGGGCTTCAATTCACCCCTCCACTTT.